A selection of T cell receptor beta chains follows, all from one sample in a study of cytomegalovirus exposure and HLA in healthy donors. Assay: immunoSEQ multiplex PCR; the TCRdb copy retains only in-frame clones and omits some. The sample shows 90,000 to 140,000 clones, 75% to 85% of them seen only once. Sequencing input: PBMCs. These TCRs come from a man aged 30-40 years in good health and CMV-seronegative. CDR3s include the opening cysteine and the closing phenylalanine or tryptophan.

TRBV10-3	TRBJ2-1	CASGLAGGGSYNEQFF
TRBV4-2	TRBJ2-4	CASSQDPTDRGNIQYF
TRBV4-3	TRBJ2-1	CASSQFGTSGGGSYNEQFF
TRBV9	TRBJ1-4	CASSPSRGEVEKLFF
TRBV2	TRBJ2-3	CASSEQAGAVDTQYF
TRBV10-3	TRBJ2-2	CAISAILGTGELFF
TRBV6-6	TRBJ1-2	CASSYSGQPHLYGYTF
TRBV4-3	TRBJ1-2	CASSQGPPGQGAWYGYTF
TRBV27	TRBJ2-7	CASRLSGPGSYEQYF
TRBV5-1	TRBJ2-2	CASSSQTGQGGELFF
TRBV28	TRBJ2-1	CASRSESEQFF
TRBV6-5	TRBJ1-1	CASSLRRDTEAFF
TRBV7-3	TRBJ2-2	CASSPSGNTGELFF
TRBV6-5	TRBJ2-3	CASGSEPTQYTQYF
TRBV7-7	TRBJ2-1	CASSLDAGNEQFF
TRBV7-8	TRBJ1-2	CASSLGTGVSGYTF
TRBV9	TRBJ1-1	CASSVAVNTEAFF
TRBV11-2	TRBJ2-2	CASSQVGKGVVTGELFF
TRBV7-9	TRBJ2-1	CASSRGGKDNEQFF
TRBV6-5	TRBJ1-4	CASSYNRVGGEKLFF
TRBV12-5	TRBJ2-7	CASGRDSSYEQYF
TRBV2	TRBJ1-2	CASSESSNGSGYTF
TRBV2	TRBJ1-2	CASIRTGKYGYTF
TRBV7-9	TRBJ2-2	CSSSRTGTGGLFF
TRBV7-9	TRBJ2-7	CASSSLGTDLEQYF
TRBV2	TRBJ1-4	CASRQGASGEKLFF
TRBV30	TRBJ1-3	CAGQGSGNTIYF
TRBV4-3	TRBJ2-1	CASSQGLAGGKYNEQFF
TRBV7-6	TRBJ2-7	CASSLYHSTSGSQEQYF
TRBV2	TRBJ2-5	CATRGRERVQETQYF
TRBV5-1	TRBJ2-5	CASSGGKAGETQYF
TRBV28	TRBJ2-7	CASSLGGSGYEQYF
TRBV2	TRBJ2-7	CASSVQGTGEQYF
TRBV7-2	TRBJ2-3	CASSLFSGGATDTQYF
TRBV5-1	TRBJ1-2	CASSLDRGNYGYTF
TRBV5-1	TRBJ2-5	CASSLAGLALGETQYF